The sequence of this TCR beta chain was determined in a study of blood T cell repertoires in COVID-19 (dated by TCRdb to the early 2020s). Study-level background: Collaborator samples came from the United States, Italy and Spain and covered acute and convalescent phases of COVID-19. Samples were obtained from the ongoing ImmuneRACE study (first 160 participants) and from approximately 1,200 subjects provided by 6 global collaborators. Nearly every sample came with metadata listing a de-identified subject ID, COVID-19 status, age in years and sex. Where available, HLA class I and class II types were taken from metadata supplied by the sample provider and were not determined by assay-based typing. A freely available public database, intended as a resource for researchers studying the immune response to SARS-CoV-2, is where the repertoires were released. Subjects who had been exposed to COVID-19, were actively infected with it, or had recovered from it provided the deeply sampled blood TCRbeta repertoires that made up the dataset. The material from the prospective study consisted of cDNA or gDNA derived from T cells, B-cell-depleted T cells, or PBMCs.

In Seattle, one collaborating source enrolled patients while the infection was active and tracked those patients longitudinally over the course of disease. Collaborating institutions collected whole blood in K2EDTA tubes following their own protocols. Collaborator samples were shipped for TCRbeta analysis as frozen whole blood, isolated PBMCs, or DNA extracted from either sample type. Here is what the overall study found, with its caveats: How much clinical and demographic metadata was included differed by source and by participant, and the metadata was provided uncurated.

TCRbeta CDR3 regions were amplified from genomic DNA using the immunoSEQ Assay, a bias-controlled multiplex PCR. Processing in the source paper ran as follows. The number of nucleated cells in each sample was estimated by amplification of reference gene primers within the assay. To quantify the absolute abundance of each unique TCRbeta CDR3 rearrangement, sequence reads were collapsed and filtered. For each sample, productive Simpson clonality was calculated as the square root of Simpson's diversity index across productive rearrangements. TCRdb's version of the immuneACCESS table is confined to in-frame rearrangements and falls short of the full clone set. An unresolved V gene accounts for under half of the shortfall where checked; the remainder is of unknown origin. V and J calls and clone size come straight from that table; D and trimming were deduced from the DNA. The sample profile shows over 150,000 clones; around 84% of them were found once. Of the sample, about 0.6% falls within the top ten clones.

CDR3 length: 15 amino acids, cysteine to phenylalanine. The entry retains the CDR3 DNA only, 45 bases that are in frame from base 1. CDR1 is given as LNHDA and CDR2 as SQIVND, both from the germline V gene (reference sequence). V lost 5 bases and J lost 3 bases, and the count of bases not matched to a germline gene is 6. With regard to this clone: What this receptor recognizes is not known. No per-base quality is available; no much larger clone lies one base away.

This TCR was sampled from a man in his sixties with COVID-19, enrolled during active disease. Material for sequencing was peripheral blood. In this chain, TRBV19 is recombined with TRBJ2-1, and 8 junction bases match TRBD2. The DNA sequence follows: TGTGCCAGTAGTCCGGGGACTAGTTACTACAATGAGCAGTTCTTC. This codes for CASSPGTSYYNEQFF.